Presented here are 27 T cell receptor beta chains from one specimen sequenced in a study of T cell repertoires in cytomegalovirus infection. TCRdb passed the reads through MiXCR, listing each CDR3 protein once. The sample records almost 300,000 distinct CDR3 sequences, roughly a tenth being singletons. Sequenced sample: PBMCs. Source of these receptors: a human donor in good health (CMV status not recorded). Some clones in this sample may be carry-over from other donors' samples.

This clonotype was observed many times. V gene TRBV20-1 combines with J gene TRBJ2-1; 8 nucleotides match TRBD2. With 7 bases clipped from V and 8 bases from J, the junction kept 10 bases outside the gene matches. The V gene's germline CDR1 is DFQATT and CDR2 SNEGSKA (reference sequence). The CDR3 is 13 amino acids. CDR3 sequence: CSERGRQVHEQFF. The CDR3 DNA reads TGCAGTGAGCGGGGGCGCCAGGTACATGAGCAGTTCTTC.

This clonotype came up many times. This chain connects TRBV2 to TRBJ1-2; D unclear. From germline, CDR1 is SNHLY and CDR2 FYNNEI. The V end was cut by 4 bases, the J end by 2 bases, with 8 bases between. The CDR3 is 13 residues long. The CDR3 DNA is TGTGCCAGCAGTGGGGCCATAAACTATGGCTACACCTTC. This encodes CASSGAINYGYTF.

As regards this clonotype: A junction boundary mismatches the germline segment, possibly from a read error. The V call is TRBV3-1, the J call TRBJ1-1, with D unresolved. Germline V gene sequence: CDR1 LGHDT, CDR2 YNNKEL (reference sequence). There are 14 residues in the CDR3. CDR3 nucleotide sequence: TGTGCCAGCAGATCCTCGCTGGGGAACCCTGAAGCTTTCTTT. Its protein product is CASRSSLGNPEAFF.

This clonotype was seen ten or more times. The genes are TRBV7-9 and TRBJ2-3; 8 bases align to TRBD1. Germline V lookup: CDR1 SEHNR, CDR2 FQNEAQ (reference sequence). J lost 7 bases, V lost 5 bases, and 8 bases had no gene match. This CDR3 spans 14 amino acids. The CDR3 sequence is CASSLSGTGNTQYF. Here the CDR3 DNA reads TGTGCCAGCAGCCTATCCGGGACAGGTAATACGCAGTATTTT. Together with reference TRBV7-9 and TRBJ2-3, the CDR3 gives the full variable domain: DTGVSQNPRHKITKRGQNVTFRCDPISEHNRLYWYRQTLGQGPEFLTYFQNEAQLEKSRLLSDRFSAERPKGSFSTLEIQRTEQGDSAMYLCASSLSGTGNTQYFGPGTRLTVL.

About this clonotype: This CDR3 is missing its conserved last phenylalanine or tryptophan, likely due to a read error. The chain has TRBV27 and TRBJ2-3; the match to TRBD2 covers 7 bases. The CDR3 covers 16 residues. Germline values: CDR1 MNHEY, CDR2 SMNVEV (reference sequence). After removal of 3 bases from V and 9 bases from J, the junction contained 15 bases not matched to a gene. The CDR3: CASSFVGGTGTGTQYI. CDR3 DNA: TGTGCCAGCAGTTTTGTGGGGGGGACTGGCACGGGCACGCAGTATATT.

This clonotype was recorded many times. The chain combines TRBV7-6 with TRBJ1-5, with D possibly being TRBD1 (5 bases). Deletions cut 5 bases from V and 11 bases from J, with 16 bases between. Germline lookup yields CDR1 SGHVS and CDR2 FNYEAQ. The CDR3 totals 13 residues. The CDR3 DNA is TGTGCCAGCAGCCCCCGGGTGGAAGGGGCCCAGCATTTT. Amino acids: CASSPRVEGAQHF.

The table lists this clonotype with many counts. The DNA for the CDR3 is TGTGCCAGCAGCCCCCTAGGGGGGGTCCAGCCCCAGCATTTT. Its protein product is CASSPLGGVQPQHF. This sequence joins TRBV7-9 and TRBJ1-5, with D tentatively TRBD1 (6 bases). The CDR3 loop spans 14 amino acids. Germline V gives CDR1 SEHNR, CDR2 FQNEAQ (reference sequence). V shed 5 bases and J shed 7 bases, with 15 bases lying between them.

The V and J genes are TRBV5-5 and TRBJ2-1, with D unresolved. This CDR3 region has 13 residues. V was cut by 0 bases and J by 7 bases, with 8 bases left in between. From germline, CDR1 is SGHKS and CDR2 YYEKEE (reference sequence). The DNA for the CDR3 is TGTGCCAGCAGCTTGGAGTGGTTGAATGAGCAGTTCTTC. Its translation is CASSLEWLNEQFF.

This clonotype was observed many times. The chain recombines TRBV5-6 with TRBJ1-2; D not resolved. Germline V gene lookup returns CDR1 SGHDT and CDR2 YYEEEE. V lost 0 bases, J lost 3 bases, and 9 bases lay in between. The CDR3 totals 14 residues. In DNA, the CDR3 is TGTGCCAGCAGCTTGGGGAACTCTTACTATGGCTACACCTTC. Its protein is CASSLGNSYYGYTF. Using reference TRBV5-6 and TRBJ1-2 for the parts outside the CDR3, the full variable domain is DAGVTQSPTHLIKTRGQQVTLRCSPKSGHDTVSWYQQALGQGPQFIFQYYEEEERQRGNFPDRFSGHQFPNYSSELNVNALLLGDSALYLCASSLGNSYYGYTFGSGTRLTVV.

This clonotype was counted many times. The gene calls are TRBV28 and TRBJ1-4; D remains ambiguous. Between the trimmed V and J ends, which lost 10 bases and 0 bases, there was a span of 9 bases. There are 13 residues in the CDR3. The germline gives CDR1 MDHEN, CDR2 SYDVKM. The CDR3 nucleotides read TGTGCCATCCCTGGGGCAACTAATGAAAAACTGTTTTTT. This sequence encodes CAIPGATNEKLFF.

This clonotype was counted at least ten times. The chain combines TRBV6-2 or TRBV6-3 with TRBJ2-3, with D perhaps matching TRBD2 (5 bases). Germline CDR1 is MNHEY and CDR2 is SVGEGT. The CDR3 covers 14 residues. V was trimmed by 5 bases and J by 0 bases, leaving 9 bases between them. CDR3 DNA: TGTGCCAGCAGTGACTACCCTAGCACAGATACGCAGTATTTT. It is translated as CASSDYPSTDTQYF.

This clonotype was seen ten or more times. The chain has TRBV7-8 and TRBJ1-4; maybe TRBD1 (5 bases). The length of the CDR3 is 14 residues. The V and J ends lost 4 bases and 8 bases respectively, with 14 bases between them. CDR1 is SGHVS and CDR2 is FQNEAQ in the germline V gene. The CDR3 region is CASSSTDLREKLFF. In DNA form, the CDR3 reads TGTGCCAGCAGCTCGACAGACTTGAGGGAAAAACTGTTTTTT.

This clonotype was seen many times. The V call is TRBV20-1, the J call TRBJ1-2, with 10 bases matching TRBD1. Germline loops: CDR1 DFQATT, CDR2 SNEGSKA (reference sequence). V lost 2 bases, J lost 2 bases, and 8 bases stayed unmatched. There are 16 residues in the CDR3. The CDR3 nucleotides read TGCAGTGCTAGAAATGAGGGACAGGGGAAAAACTATGGCTACACCTTC. It codes for CSARNEGQGKNYGYTF.

This clonotype appeared many times. The chain couples TRBV7-8 to TRBJ1-6; 9 positions match TRBD1. CDR3 length: 17 residues. Trimming cost V 0 bases and J 7 bases; bases outside gene matches: 7. Germline V gene lookup returns CDR1 SGHVS and CDR2 FQNEAQ. In DNA, the CDR3 is TGTGCCAGCAGCTTAGCGCCGGGACAGGGATCCAATTCACCCCTCCACTTT. Its translation is CASSLAPGQGSNSPLHF.

This clonotype was recorded at least ten times. This chain joins TRBV6-1 and TRBJ1-1; D uncertain. The ends were cut back, 7 bases at V and 5 bases at J, with 20 bases in the middle. The CDR3 extends over 15 amino acids. Germline V lookup: CDR1 MNHNS, CDR2 SASEGT. In DNA form, the CDR3 reads TGTGCCAGCACCTTCTGGGGTCGAATGGGGACTGAAGCTTTCTTT. Its translation: CASTFWGRMGTEAFF.

Regarding this clonotype: The conserved phenylalanine or tryptophan is not found at the CDR3 terminus, so this likely reflects a read error. The V and J genes are TRBV7-2 and TRBJ2-3; no reliable D call. In germline, CDR1 is SGHTA, CDR2 FQGNSA. V was trimmed by 0 bases and J by 2 bases, leaving 6 bases between them. This CDR3 comprises 14 residues. The CDR3 here is CASSLAQVTDTQYS. The CDR3, as DNA: TGTGCCAGCAGCTTAGCCCAGGTCACAGATACGCAGTATTCC.

This clonotype was observed many times. The chain joins TRBV7-2 to TRBJ2-1; the D is unclear. The CDR3 loop spans 11 amino acids. The V gene's germline CDR1 is SGHTA and CDR2 FQGNSA. V lost 3 bases to trimming and J lost 10 bases, with 7 bases between them. CDR3 sequence reads: CASSFGGEQFF. The DNA of the CDR3 is TGTGCCAGCAGCTTCGGCGGAGAGCAGTTCTTC. Supplemented by reference TRBV7-2 and TRBJ2-1, the full variable domain reads GAGVSQSPSNKVTEKGKDVELRCDPISGHTALYWYRQSLGQGLEFLIYFQGNSAPDKSGLPSDRFSAERTGGSVSTLTIQRTQQEDSAVYLCASSFGGEQFFGPGTRLTVL.

J is TRBJ1-1 and V is TRBV7-2, with unresolved D. The CDR3 has 14 amino acids. Germline assignment: CDR1 SGHTA and CDR2 FQGNSA. The V end was cut by 7 bases, the J end by 4 bases, with 16 bases between. DNA of the CDR3: TGTGCCAGCACCCCGCAGGCCGCGGGCACTGAAGCTTTCTTT. It codes for CASTPQAAGTEAFF.

The table lists this clonotype with a few counts. The rearrangement uses TRBV12-3 or TRBV12-4 and TRBJ1-1, with 9 bases matching TRBD1. The CDR3 spans 12 residues. The V and J ends lost 3 bases and 9 bases, in that order; junction bases with no gene match: 2. CDR3 sequence (DNA): TGTGCCAGCAGTTTTAACAGGGGGCAAGCTTTCTTT. Translating gives CASSFNRGQAFF.

This clonotype was detected ten times or more. The chain has TRBV2 and TRBJ2-3; 14 bases match TRBD2. Losses at the gene ends were 0 bases for V and 6 bases for J; bases not matched to a gene: 11. The CDR3 is made up of 19 amino acids. The V gene's germline CDR1 is SNHLY and CDR2 FYNNEI. CDR3 bases: TGTGCCAGCAGTGAAGCGCCGGGACTAGCGGGGGCCAGGGGGGATACGCAGTATTTT. This sequence encodes CASSEAPGLAGARGDTQYF.

Ten or more counts support this clonotype. The chain recombines TRBV5-6 with TRBJ2-1, with D perhaps TRBD1 or TRBD2 (6 bases each). The CDR3 spans 12 residues. The germline gives CDR1 SGHDT, CDR2 YYEEEE. Trimming took 2 bases from V and 15 from J, leaving 15 bases between them. The CDR3 here is CASSFLGGPSFF. Written as DNA, the CDR3 is TGTGCCAGCAGCTTTTTGGGGGGCCCCTCGTTCTTC.

This clonotype was recorded at least ten times. The gene calls are TRBV7-2 and TRBJ2-1, with 8 bases lining up with TRBD2. The CDR3 extends over 17 amino acids. The germline V gene encodes CDR1 SGHTA and CDR2 FQGNSA. The V and J ends lost 1 base and 2 bases, in that order; junction bases with no gene match: 7. As DNA, the CDR3 is TGTGCCAGCAGCTTAGGGCGGGGGGCCCCCACCTACAATGAGCAGTTCTTC. Residues: CASSLGRGAPTYNEQFF.

The CDR3 here is CASSHGQRLYNEQFF. Written as DNA, the CDR3 is TGTGCCAGCAGCCATGGACAGAGGCTATACAATGAGCAGTTCTTC. The genes are TRBV14 and TRBJ2-1; maybe TRBD1 (6 bases). The CDR3 has 15 amino acids. The germline gives CDR1 SGHDN, CDR2 FVKESK. V gave up 3 bases and J gave up 4 bases, with 13 bases separating them.

This clonotype was recorded at least ten times. The rearrangement joins TRBV28 to TRBJ2-3, with 10 bases lining up with TRBD2. The junction had 4 bases not matched to a gene; V was cut back by 2 bases and J by 2 bases. The V gene's germline CDR1 is MDHEN and CDR2 SYDVKM. The CDR3 sequence is 16 residues long. The CDR3 nucleotides read TGTGCCAGCAGTTTACCGCTAGCGGGAGACACAGATACGCAGTATTTT. Translated, it gives CASSLPLAGDTDTQYF.

The chain links TRBV14 to TRBJ1-2, with 9 bases aligning to TRBD1. V dropped 5 bases and J dropped 7; count of bases not matched to a gene: 11. Germline CDR1 SGHDN, CDR2 FVKESK. The CDR3 extends over 15 amino acids. CDR3 amino acids: CASSSRDREFRGYTF. The CDR3 coding sequence is TGTGCCAGCAGCTCCCGGGACAGGGAATTTCGTGGCTACACCTTC.

This clonotype showed up many times. The chain joins TRBV20-1 to TRBJ2-5; 7 nucleotides line up with TRBD2. V shed 0 bases and J 4 bases; nucleotides not matched to a gene: 8. Germline CDR1 DFQATT, CDR2 SNEGSKA (reference sequence). The CDR3 spans 15 residues. CDR3 amino acids: CSARDRAGRRETQYF. CDR3 in DNA: TGCAGTGCTAGAGATCGAGCGGGGAGGAGAGAGACCCAGTACTTC.

This clonotype was recorded a few times. V is TRBV7-2 and J is TRBJ1-1; 12 nucleotides agree with TRBD1. The germline CDR1 and CDR2 sequences are SGHTA and FQGNSA. This CDR3 contains 14 residues. V was pared by 3 bases and J by 4 bases, with 0 bases of the junction left unmatched. CDR3 protein: CASSLGQGATEAFF. CDR3 in DNA: TGTGCCAGCAGCTTGGGACAGGGGGCCACTGAAGCTTTCTTT. Full variable domain (outside the CDR3, taken from reference TRBV7-2 and TRBJ1-1): GAGVSQSPSNKVTEKGKDVELRCDPISGHTALYWYRQSLGQGLEFLIYFQGNSAPDKSGLPSDRFSAERTGGSVSTLTIQRTQQEDSAVYLCASSLGQGATEAFFGQGTRLTVV.